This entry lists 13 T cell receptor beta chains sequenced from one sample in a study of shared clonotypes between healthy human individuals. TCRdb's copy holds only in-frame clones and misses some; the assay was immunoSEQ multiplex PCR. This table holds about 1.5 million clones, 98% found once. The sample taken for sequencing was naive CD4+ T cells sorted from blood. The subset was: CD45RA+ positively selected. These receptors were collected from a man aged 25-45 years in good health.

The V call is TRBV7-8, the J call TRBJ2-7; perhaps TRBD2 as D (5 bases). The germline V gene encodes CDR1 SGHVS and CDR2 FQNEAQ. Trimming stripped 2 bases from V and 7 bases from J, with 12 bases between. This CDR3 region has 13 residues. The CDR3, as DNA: TGTGCCAGCAGCTTACGGGGAACTGGGGAGCAGTACTTC. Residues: CASSLRGTGEQYF. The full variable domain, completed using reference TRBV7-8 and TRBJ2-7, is GAGVSQSPRYKVAKRGQDVALRCDPISGHVSLFWYQQALGQGPEFLTYFQNEAQLDKSGLPSDRFFAERPEGSVSTLKIQRTQQEDSAVYLCASSLRGTGEQYFGPGTRLTVT.

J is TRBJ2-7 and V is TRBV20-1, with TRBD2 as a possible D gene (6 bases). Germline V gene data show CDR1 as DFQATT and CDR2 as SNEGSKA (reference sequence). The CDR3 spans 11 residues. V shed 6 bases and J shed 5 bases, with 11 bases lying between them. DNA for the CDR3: TGCAGTGCCCAGACTAGGAACGAGCAGTACTTC. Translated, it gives CSAQTRNEQYF.

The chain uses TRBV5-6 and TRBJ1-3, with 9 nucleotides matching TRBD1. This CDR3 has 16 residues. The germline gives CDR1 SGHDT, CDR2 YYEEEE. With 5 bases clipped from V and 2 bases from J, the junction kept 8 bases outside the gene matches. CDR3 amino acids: CASSRDRARTGNTIYF. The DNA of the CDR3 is TGTGCCAGCAGTCGGGACAGGGCGAGAACTGGAAACACCATATATTTT.

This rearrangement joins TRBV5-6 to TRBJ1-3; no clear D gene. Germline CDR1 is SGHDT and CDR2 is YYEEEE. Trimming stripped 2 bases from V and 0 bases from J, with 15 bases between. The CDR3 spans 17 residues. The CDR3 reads CASSFRWELISGNTIYF. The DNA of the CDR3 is TGTGCCAGCAGCTTTCGTTGGGAACTAATCTCTGGAAACACCATATATTTT. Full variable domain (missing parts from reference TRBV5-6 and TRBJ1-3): DAGVTQSPTHLIKTRGQQVTLRCSPKSGHDTVSWYQQALGQGPQFIFQYYEEEERQRGNFPDRFSGHQFPNYSSELNVNALLLGDSALYLCASSFRWELISGNTIYFGEGSWLTVV.

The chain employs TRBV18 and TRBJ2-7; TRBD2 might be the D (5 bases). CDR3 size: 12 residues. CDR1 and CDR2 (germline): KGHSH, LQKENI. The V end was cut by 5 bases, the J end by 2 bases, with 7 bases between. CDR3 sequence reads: CASSAGAYEQYF. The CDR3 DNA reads TGTGCCAGCTCAGCCGGGGCCTACGAGCAGTACTTC.

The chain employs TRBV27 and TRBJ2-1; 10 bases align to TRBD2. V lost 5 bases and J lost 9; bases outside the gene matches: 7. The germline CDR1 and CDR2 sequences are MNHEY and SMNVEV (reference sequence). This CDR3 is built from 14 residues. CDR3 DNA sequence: TGTGCCAGCAGTCTAGCGGGAGACGGCAGTGAGCAGTTCTTC. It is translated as CASSLAGDGSEQFF.

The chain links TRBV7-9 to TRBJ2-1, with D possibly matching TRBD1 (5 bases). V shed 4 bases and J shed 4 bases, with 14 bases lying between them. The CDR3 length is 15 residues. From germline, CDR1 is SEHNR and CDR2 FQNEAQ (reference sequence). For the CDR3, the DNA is TGTGCCAGCAGCTCCCCCAAGGGGAAATACAATGAGCAGTTCTTC. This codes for CASSSPKGKYNEQFF.

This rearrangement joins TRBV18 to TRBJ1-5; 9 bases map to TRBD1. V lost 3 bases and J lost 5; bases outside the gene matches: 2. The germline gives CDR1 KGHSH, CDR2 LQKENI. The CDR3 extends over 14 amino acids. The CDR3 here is CASSPRTGDQPQHF. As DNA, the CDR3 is TGTGCCAGCTCACCTAGGACAGGGGATCAGCCCCAGCATTTT.

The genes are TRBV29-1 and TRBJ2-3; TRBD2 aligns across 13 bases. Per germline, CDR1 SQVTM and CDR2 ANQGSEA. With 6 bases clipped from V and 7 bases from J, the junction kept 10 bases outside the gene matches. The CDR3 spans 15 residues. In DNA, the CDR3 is TGCAGCGTCGCAATAGGGACTAGCGGGATGAATACGCAGTATTTT. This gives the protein CSVAIGTSGMNTQYF.

Here the CDR3 reads CASSKARGPNTEAFF. The CDR3 DNA sequence: TGTGCCAGCAGTAAGGCTCGGGGCCCGAACACTGAAGCTTTCTTT. The rearrangement joins TRBV6-5 to TRBJ1-1; a weak D match, TRBD1 (5 bases). Germline CDR1 reads MNHEY; CDR2 reads SVGAGI. This CDR3 region has 15 residues. Trimming took off 5 bases at V and 1 base at J, with 14 bases between the two ends.

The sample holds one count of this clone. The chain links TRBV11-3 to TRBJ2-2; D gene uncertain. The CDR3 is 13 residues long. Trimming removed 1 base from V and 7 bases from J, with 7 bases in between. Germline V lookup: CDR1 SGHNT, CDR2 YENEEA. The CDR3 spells CASSLAVDGELFF. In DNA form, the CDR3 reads TGTGCCAGCAGCTTAGCGGTTGACGGGGAGCTGTTTTTT.

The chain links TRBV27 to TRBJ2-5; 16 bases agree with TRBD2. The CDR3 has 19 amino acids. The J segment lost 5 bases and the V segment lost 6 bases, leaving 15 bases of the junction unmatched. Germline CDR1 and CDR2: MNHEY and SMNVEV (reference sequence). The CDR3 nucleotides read TGTGCCAGCAGCCAGGGACAGGGACTAGCGGGAGGGCCCGGGGAGACCCAGTACTTC. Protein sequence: CASSQGQGLAGGPGETQYF.

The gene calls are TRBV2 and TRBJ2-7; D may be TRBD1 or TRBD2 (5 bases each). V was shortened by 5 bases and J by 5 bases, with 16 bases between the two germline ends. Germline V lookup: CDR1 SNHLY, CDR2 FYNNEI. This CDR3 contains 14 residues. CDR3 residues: CASSWDRGLDEQYF. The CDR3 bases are TGTGCCAGCAGTTGGGACCGGGGTTTAGACGAGCAGTACTTC.